The rows below give T cell receptor beta chains drawn from one sample of a study of T cells in Graves' hyperthyroidism and ophthalmopathy. From the multiplex PCR reads, TCRdb called clonotypes with MiXCR, one entry per CDR3 protein. The sample contains 400,000 or so distinct CDR3 sequences, over 11% of which appear only once. The sample comprised blood. Receptors were obtained from a man between 50 and 59 years old with Graves' ophthalmopathy. The CDR3 runs from the conserved cysteine through the conserved F or W. The order of the fields is D gene, V gene, J gene, CDR3 protein. A D gene is named only where the DNA matches it firmly.

>.|TRBV6-1|TRBJ2-1
CASAGYDEQFF
>.|TRBV12-3/TRBV12-4|TRBJ2-6
CASSPRQVSSGANVLTF
>.|TRBV2|TRBJ2-4
CASSSLTGPKNIQYF
>.|TRBV6-5|TRBJ1-6
CASSYSLGGSNSPLHF
>TRBD1|TRBV12-3/TRBV12-4|TRBJ2-3
CASSRDRVGFQYF
>TRBD1|TRBV12-3/TRBV12-4|TRBJ1-5
CASSTGGNSNQPQHF
>TRBD2|TRBV20-1|TRBJ2-3
CSASIPGTSDWNTQYF
>.|TRBV28|TRBJ1-5
CASSLPPVGNQPQHF
>.|TRBV20-1|TRBJ2-7
CSASPEQGYEQYF
>.|TRBV10-2|TRBJ2-5
CASSENRVGETQYF
>.|TRBV6-2/TRBV6-3|TRBJ1-2
CASRGPYYGYTF